The 10 T cell receptor beta chains below come from one sample, sequenced in a study of Graves' ophthalmopathy and Graves' hyperthyroidism. The authors amplified TCR beta CDR3 regions from RNA transcripts. The first-round RT-PCR employed HTBI primers together with the Qiagen OneStep RT-PCR kit. A multiplex PCR was then performed as the second round. TCRdb ran MiXCR on the multiplex PCR reads and lists one entry per CDR3 protein. The data contain 650,000 to 900,000 distinct CDR3 sequences, around 40% of them singletons. Sequencing input: peripheral blood. All receptors derive from an adult man with Graves' ophthalmopathy.

Concerning this clonotype: A much larger clone lies one base from this, so it may be a read error. The chain carries TRBV7-9 and TRBJ2-7; D gene unclear. The V and J ends lost 6 bases and 5 bases respectively, with 11 bases between them. In germline, CDR1 is SEHNR, CDR2 FQNEAQ (reference sequence). The CDR3 is 12 amino acids. This CDR3 reads CASRRAGDEQYF. CDR3 sequence (DNA): TGTGCCAGCAGGAGAGCAGGTGACGAGCAGTACTTC.

This clonotype was recorded a few times. The chain joins TRBV28 to TRBJ2-7, with unresolved D. The ends were cut back, 5 bases at V and 3 bases at J, with 23 bases in the middle. Per the germline V gene, CDR1 is MDHEN and CDR2 is SYDVKM. The CDR3 is made up of 17 amino acids. Here the CDR3 DNA reads TGTGCCAGCAGTGCCACGCCCCAAGATCGACAATTCTACGAGCAGTACTTC. It codes for CASSATPQDRQFYEQYF.

Comments on this clonotype: The conserved phenylalanine or tryptophan normally closing the CDR3 is absent here, so this likely arose from a read error. The V and J genes are TRBV7-9 and TRBJ1-1; a weak D match, TRBD1 (5 bases). The CDR3 has 12 amino acids. Germline V CDR1 and CDR2: SEHNR, FQNEAQ (reference sequence). The CDR3 DNA follows: TGCGCCAGCTCGGGACGTAACACTGAAGCTTTCCTT. Translated, it gives CASSGRNTEAFL.

This clonotype has at least ten counts. The V gene is TRBV2, the J gene TRBJ1-6; D not resolved. Germline CDR1 reads SNHLY; CDR2 reads FYNNEI. The germline V and J ends were trimmed by 3 bases and 8 bases, with 5 bases remaining between them. CDR3 size: 12 residues. This CDR3 is CASSDKDSPLHF. CDR3 bases: TGTGCCAGCAGTGACAAAGATTCACCCCTCCACTTT. Full variable domain (outside the CDR3, taken from reference TRBV2 and TRBJ1-6): EPEVTQTPSHQVTQMGQEVILRCVPISNHLYFYWYRQILGQKVEFLVSFYNNEISEKSEIFDDQFSVERPDGSNFTLKIRSTKLEDSAMYFCASSDKDSPLHFGNGTRLTVT.

CDR3 sequence (DNA): TGTGCCAGCAGCCACACAGGGAACACCGGGGAGCTGTTTTTT. Translating it yields CASSHTGNTGELFF. The chain links TRBV7-9 to TRBJ2-2; D possibly corresponds to TRBD1 (5 bases). The CDR3 length is 14 residues. The V end was cut by 5 bases, the J end by 1 base, with 8 bases between. Germline CDR1 SEHNR, CDR2 FQNEAQ (reference sequence).

This clonotype has just a few counts. The chain has TRBV9 and TRBJ1-1; a weak D match, TRBD1 (5 bases). V lost 3 bases, J lost 5 bases, and 11 bases lay in between. The germline gives CDR1 SGDLS, CDR2 YYNGEE. CDR3 length equals 13 residues. The CDR3 nucleotides read TGTGCCAGCAGCGAACGGTCAGGGACTGAAGCTTTCTTT. Translation: CASSERSGTEAFF. The full variable domain, in which reference TRBV9 and TRBJ1-1 provide the parts outside the CDR3, is DSGVTQTPKHLITATGQRVTLRCSPRSGDLSVYWYQQSLDQGLQFLIQYYNGEERAKGNILERFSAQQFPDLHSELNLSSLELGDSALYFCASSERSGTEAFFGQGTRLTVV.

On this clonotype: The conserved final phenylalanine or tryptophan is absent from the CDR3, which likely points to a read error. The gene calls are TRBV28 and TRBJ2-7, with D perhaps TRBD2 (5 bases). The CDR3 contains 15 residues. Trimming cost V 6 bases and J 5 bases, with 20 bases left between them. Looked up from germline, CDR1 is MDHEN and CDR2 is SYDVKM. The CDR3 here is CASSPRRRVRNEQYC. The CDR3, as DNA: TGTGCCAGCAGCCCCCGGAGGCGGGTTAGAAACGAGCAGTACTGC.

The chain is built from TRBV20-1 and TRBJ2-3; either TRBD1 or TRBD2 may fit D (6 bases each). CDR1 and CDR2 (germline): DFQATT, SNEGSKA (reference sequence). The CDR3 runs 13 residues. V was cut by 3 bases and J by 5 bases, with 12 bases left in between. The CDR3 DNA reads TGCAGTGCTAGCGGGGGCCCACAAGATACGCAGTATTTT. This sequence encodes CSASGGPQDTQYF.

This clonotype was picked up many times. The chain carries TRBV7-3 and TRBJ2-5; no clear D. Germline loops: CDR1 SGHTA, CDR2 FQGTGA. The V and J ends lost 6 bases and 2 bases respectively, with 10 bases between them. The CDR3 has 13 residues. The CDR3 nucleotides are TGTGCCAGCAGTCAAGTGCATCAAGAGACCCAGTACTTC. Residues: CASSQVHQETQYF.

The sample holds a few counts of this clonotype. The chain is built from TRBV7-2 and TRBJ1-4; perhaps TRBD1 as D (6 bases). CDR1 SGHTA and CDR2 FQGNSA come from the germline V gene. Between the trimmed V and J ends, which lost 11 bases and 5 bases, there was a span of 9 bases. This CDR3 has 11 residues. This CDR3 is CAWTENEKLFF. CDR3 coding DNA: TGTGCCTGGACAGAGAATGAAAAACTGTTTTTT.